The TCR beta chain described here comes from a study of OX40 agonist ivuxolimab in advanced cancers. Looking at the study overall: Ivuxolimab, an agonistic anti-OX40 (CD134) antibody, was given to patients. General observations from the study: Patients with a partial response at 0.1-3.0 mg/kg had among the lowest clonal expansion.

Worth noting for this clone: The antigen remains undetermined.

V dropped 6 bases and J dropped 6; count of bases not matched to a gene: 10. The CDR3 is 14 amino acids. Germline CDR1 is SGHKS and CDR2 is YYEKEE (reference sequence). Assay used: immunoSEQ multiplex PCR; TCRdb lists only in-frame clones, some missing. The sample comprises around 84,000 clones, 75% to 95% of which are singletons, and around 0.44% rests with the top ten. The sequence came from an adult with an advanced solid tumor such as melanoma, head and neck, liver or kidney cancer. The specimen comprised CD4+ or CD8+ T cells sorted from blood, sampled in a trial of the OX40 agonist ivuxolimab. The V and J genes are TRBV5-5 and TRBJ2-3; 7 bases match TRBD2. The CDR3 protein is CASTLAALGDTQYF. CDR3 nucleotide sequence: TGTGCCAGCACGCTAGCGGCTTTAGGGGATACGCAGTATTTT.